These 19 T cell receptor beta chains were sequenced from one sample in a study of cytomegalovirus exposure and HLA in healthy donors. Vbeta (60) and Jbeta (13) primers were used in the PCR. Sequenced by immunoSEQ multiplex PCR; TCRdb stores in-frame clones only, minus some. The data contain 140,000 to 150,000 clones, 79% of them singletons. What was sequenced was PBMCs. Source of these receptors: a woman between 35 and 50 years old in good health and CMV-seropositive.

The chain joins TRBV11-2 to TRBJ1-1; TRBD1 matches at 7 bases. Germline lookup yields CDR1 SGHAT and CDR2 FQNNGV. The length of the CDR3 is 14 residues. Trimming cost V 4 bases and J 5 bases; bases outside gene matches: 7. CDR3 sequence reads: CASSSTTGRTEAFF. CDR3 bases: TGTGCCAGCAGCTCAACGACAGGGCGAACTGAAGCTTTCTTT.

The rearrangement links TRBV30 to TRBJ2-5; D ambiguous. Germline V gene lookup returns CDR1 GTSNPN and CDR2 SVGIG (reference sequence). The CDR3 runs to 12 residues. Trimming stripped 5 bases from V and 7 bases from J, with 14 bases between. As DNA, the CDR3 is TGTGCCTGGTCCCTCCCCCCGGGGACCCAGTACTTC. This encodes CAWSLPPGTQYF.

This clone was seen a single time. The rearrangement uses TRBV10-3 and TRBJ2-7; 11 nucleotides line up with TRBD2. Unmatched junction bases numbered 5, after V lost 10 bases and J lost 0 bases. The CDR3 has 14 amino acids. Germline V CDR1 and CDR2: ENHRY, SYGVKD. The CDR3 nucleotides are TGTGCCACTCAACTAGCGGGGGACTCCTACGAGCAGTACTTC. It specifies CATQLAGDSYEQYF.

The V and J genes are TRBV5-4 and TRBJ1-6; unclear D gene. This CDR3 comprises 15 residues. With 4 bases removed from V and 7 bases from J, the gap between germline ends came to 15 bases. Germline V CDR1 and CDR2: SGHNT, YYREEE (reference sequence). CDR3 sequence reads: CASSILPAMNSPLHF. CDR3 bases: TGTGCCAGCAGCATCCTCCCTGCGATGAATTCACCCCTCCACTTT.

The chain is built from TRBV2 and TRBJ2-3; 7 nucleotides agree with TRBD1. The CDR3 spans 14 residues. V lost 2 bases and J lost 5; bases outside the gene matches: 4. Germline V CDR1 and CDR2: SNHLY, FYNNEI. The CDR3 DNA reads as TGTGCCAGCAGTGAACGAGACAGGGTAGATACGCAGTATTTT. Its translation: CASSERDRVDTQYF.

The V gene is TRBV10-3, the J gene TRBJ2-3; D is unclear. The CDR3 is made up of 16 amino acids. V was shortened by 2 bases and J by 1 base, with 13 bases between the two germline ends. From germline, CDR1 is ENHRY and CDR2 SYGVKD. This CDR3 reads CAISEERALGTDTQYF. CDR3 DNA: TGTGCCATCAGTGAGGAGAGAGCTCTCGGCACAGATACGCAGTATTTT.

The chain recombines TRBV2 with TRBJ1-5; tentative D call: TRBD1 (5 bases). Germline CDR1 reads SNHLY; CDR2 reads FYNNEI. The CDR3 consists of 14 residues. V was pared by 2 bases and J by 6 bases, with 11 bases between. The CDR3 sequence: CASSERGIGQPQHF. In DNA form, the CDR3 reads TGTGCCAGCAGTGAAAGGGGAATCGGTCAGCCCCAGCATTTT.

This CDR3 reads CASSYTISGGVTEAFF. For the CDR3, the DNA is TGTGCCAGCAGTTACACAATTTCAGGGGGAGTCACTGAAGCTTTCTTT. The chain employs TRBV6-5 and TRBJ1-1; 7 nucleotides match TRBD1. J gave up 4 bases and V 2 bases, and 10 bases lay outside the gene matches. This CDR3 region has 16 residues. Germline V CDR1 and CDR2: MNHEY, SVGAGI.

This rearrangement joins TRBV2 to TRBJ1-2; unclear D gene. The CDR3 has 14 amino acids. CDR1 is SNHLY, CDR2 FYNNEI, per germline. V lost 6 bases to trimming and J lost 3 bases, with 14 bases between them. The CDR3 reads CASSQQGADYGYTF. CDR3 bases: TGTGCCAGCAGCCAACAAGGAGCGGACTATGGCTACACCTTC.

This chain connects TRBV27 to TRBJ1-3; D uncertain. CDR1 and CDR2 from the germline V gene are MNHEY and SMNVEV (reference sequence). V was cut by 6 bases and J by 0 bases, with 12 bases left in between. This CDR3 is built from 15 residues. The CDR3 region is CASSRGRGSGNTIYF. The CDR3 DNA reads TGTGCCAGCAGCCGAGGGCGGGGCTCTGGAAACACCATATATTTT.

This clone was counted a few times. The chain has TRBV7-3 and TRBJ2-5; 9 positions agree with TRBD1. This CDR3 spans 15 amino acids. Germline V CDR1 and CDR2: SGHTA, FQGTGA. V was clipped by 3 bases and J by 4 bases; unmatched bases: 6. CDR3 in DNA: TGTGCCAGCAGCTTCACAGGGGGCGAGGGAGAGACCCAGTACTTC. It translates to CASSFTGGEGETQYF.

This clone appeared a few times. The chain has TRBV19 and TRBJ1-5; 8 bases align to TRBD1. The germline CDR1 and CDR2 sequences are LNHDA and SQIVND (reference sequence). V lost 5 bases and J lost 7; bases outside the gene matches: 4. The CDR3 runs 13 residues. The CDR3 region has the DNA TGTGCCAGTAGTGGACAGGGCGGCCAGCCCCAGCATTTT. Its protein is CASSGQGGQPQHF.

The V call is TRBV9, the J call TRBJ2-7; D perhaps matches TRBD2 (7 bases). Germline loops: CDR1 SGDLS, CDR2 YYNGEE. Trimming cost V 4 bases and J 3 bases, with 17 bases left between them. The CDR3 sequence is 15 residues long. CDR3 DNA: TGTGCCAGCAGCTCCGGGGGGCTAGCAGGCTACGAGCAGTACTTC. Protein sequence: CASSSGGLAGYEQYF.

There are a few counts of this clone. The rearrangement uses TRBV21-1 and TRBJ1-3; the table's D call, TRBD1, has no DNA check behind it. TRBV21-1 is tagged as a pseudogene. This CDR3 comprises 15 residues. CDR3 DNA sequence: TGTGCCAGCAGCACGCCGACAGGGGACGCAAACACCATATATTTT. Protein sequence: CASSTPTGDANTIYF.

In the case of this clone: At one of its ends the junction is not consistent with the germline gene, which may arise from a read error. The V gene is TRBV6-6, the J gene TRBJ2-5, with TRBD2 matching over 11 bases. The CDR3 runs 13 residues. In germline, CDR1 is MNHNY, CDR2 SVGAGI (reference sequence). The CDR3 region has the DNA TGCGTAACGCGTACTAGCGGGGGTGAGACCCAGTACTTC. Amino acid sequence: CVTRTSGGETQYF.

This clone was recorded once. The V call is TRBV6-1, the J call TRBJ2-3, with 9 bases fitting TRBD2. Germline V gives CDR1 MNHNS, CDR2 SASEGT. Germline trimming cut 3 bases from V and 2 bases from J; bases unmatched to any gene: 9. The CDR3 extends over 17 amino acids. CDR3 sequence reads: CASSEFRLAANTDTQYF. As DNA, the CDR3 is TGTGCCAGCAGTGAGTTCCGACTAGCGGCAAACACAGATACGCAGTATTTT.

The V gene is TRBV27, the J gene TRBJ1-2; the match to TRBD1 covers 10 bases. J was trimmed by 6 bases and V by 9 bases; bases with no gene match: 13. This CDR3 is built from 15 residues. Germline V gives CDR1 MNHEY, CDR2 SMNVEV (reference sequence). CDR3 region: CASKSGSGTGDGYTF. The CDR3 nucleotides are TGTGCCAGTAAATCGGGGTCAGGGACAGGGGATGGCTACACCTTC.

This clone was seen a handful of times. The chain has TRBV7-6 and TRBJ2-1; D is unclear. V dropped 5 bases and J dropped 3 bases, with 11 bases sitting between them. CDR3 size: 14 residues. CDR1 SGHVS and CDR2 FNYEAQ come from the germline V gene. The chain's CDR3 is CASSPIPSYNEQFF. The CDR3 nucleotides read TGTGCCAGCAGCCCCATACCTAGCTACAATGAGCAGTTCTTC.

This clone occurred a few times. This chain uses TRBV5-5 with TRBJ1-1; TRBD1 agrees at 8 bases. The CDR3 extends over 17 amino acids. Germline-derived CDR1 and CDR2 are SGHKS and YYEKEE (reference sequence). V trimming: 0 bases; J trimming: 5 bases; junction bases outside the gene matches: 12. The CDR3 nucleotides are TGTGCCAGCAGCTTGGACCTCGGACAGGGTACGGGTACTGAAGCTTTCTTT. Translating it yields CASSLDLGQGTGTEAFF.